This T cell receptor (beta chain) was sequenced during a study of cytomegalovirus exposure and HLA in healthy donors. PCR used 60 Vbeta primers and 13 Jbeta primers. Data came from immunoSEQ multiplex PCR; TCRdb stores just in-frame clones and leaves some out. The data hold about 190,000 clones, with about four fifths observed a single time. Worth noting for this clone: Its antigen is unknown.

Study-wide points: DRB1 had the most TCR associations and HLA-C the fewest, a later analysis found, with rates varying by HLA locus.

The material sequenced was PBMCs. The clonotype originates from a woman in her 30s in good health and CMV-seropositive.

The CDR3 DNA reads as TGTGCCAGCAGTTTAGGGACTAGCGGGTACAATGAGCAGTTCTTC. Its translation: CASSLGTSGYNEQFF. V is TRBV28 and J is TRBJ2-1; TRBD2 matches at 12 bases. The CDR3 consists of 15 residues. The germline V gene encodes CDR1 MDHEN and CDR2 SYDVKM. Losses at the gene ends were 2 bases for V and 4 bases for J; bases not matched to a gene: 0.